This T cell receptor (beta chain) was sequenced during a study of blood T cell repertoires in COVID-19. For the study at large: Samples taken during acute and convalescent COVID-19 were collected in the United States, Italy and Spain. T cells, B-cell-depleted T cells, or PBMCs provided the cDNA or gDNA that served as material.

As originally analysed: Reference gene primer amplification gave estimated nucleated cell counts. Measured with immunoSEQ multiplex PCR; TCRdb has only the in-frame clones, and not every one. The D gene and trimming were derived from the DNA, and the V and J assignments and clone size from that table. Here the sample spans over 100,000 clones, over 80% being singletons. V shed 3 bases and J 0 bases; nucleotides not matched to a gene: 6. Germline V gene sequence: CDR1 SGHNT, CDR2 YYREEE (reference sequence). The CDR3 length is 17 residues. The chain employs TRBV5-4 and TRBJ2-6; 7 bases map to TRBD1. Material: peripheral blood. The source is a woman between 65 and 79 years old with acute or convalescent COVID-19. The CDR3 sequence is CASSSRTGGSGANVLTF. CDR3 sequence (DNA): TGTGCCAGCAGCTCCCGGACAGGCGGCTCTGGGGCCAACGTCCTGACTTTC.